Listed below are T cell receptor beta chains from one sample, sequenced in a study of T cell responses to AZD1222 COVID-19 vaccine. The method was immunoSEQ multiplex PCR; TCRdb's version includes in-frame clones alone and lacks a portion of them. Of 65,000 to 90,000 clones in the sample, 70% to 90% were seen once. The sample in question was peripheral blood, obtained 28 days after the second AZD1222 dose. The receptors shown here come from an adult who received the AZD1222 COVID-19 vaccine. The CDR3 runs from the conserved cysteine through the conserved F or W. A D gene is named only where the DNA matches it firmly. Size tells how often a clone was seen (once, few, many) or the class of an expanded clone, and some rows leave it out.

j_gene: TRBJ2-7
d_gene: .
v_gene: TRBV7-3
abundance: .
CDR3aa: CASSLSGLRTYEQYF
CDR3nt: TGTGCCAGCAGCTTATCAGGGTTAAGGACCTACGAGCAGTACTTC

j_gene: TRBJ1-3
d_gene: .
v_gene: TRBV6-5
abundance: .
CDR3aa: CASSRSGRRNTIYF
CDR3nt: TGTGCCAGCAGCCGATCCGGACGGCGAAACACCATATATTTT

j_gene: TRBJ2-2
d_gene: .
v_gene: TRBV19
abundance: .
CDR3aa: CASPQGFIAGELFF
CDR3nt: TGTGCCAGCCCTCAGGGTTTTATCGCCGGGGAGCTGTTTTTT

j_gene: TRBJ1-4
d_gene: .
v_gene: TRBV5-4
abundance: .
CDR3aa: CASSLLGEGEKLFF
CDR3nt: TGTGCCAGCAGCTTGCTCGGGGAGGGAGAAAAACTGTTTTTT

j_gene: TRBJ1-6
d_gene: .
v_gene: TRBV6-4
abundance: .
CDR3aa: CASSATGGSPLHF
CDR3nt: TGTGCCAGCAGTGCGACAGGCGGTTCACCCCTCCACTTT

j_gene: TRBJ1-2
d_gene: .
v_gene: TRBV6-5
abundance: .
CDR3aa: CASSYSAGELFYGYTF
CDR3nt: TGTGCCAGCAGCTACTCAGCAGGGGAGCTTTTCTATGGCTACACCTTC

j_gene: TRBJ1-5
d_gene: .
v_gene: TRBV7-9
abundance: few
CDR3aa: CASSHLNQPQHF
CDR3nt: TGTGCCAGCAGCCACCTTAATCAGCCCCAGCATTTT

j_gene: TRBJ1-1
d_gene: .
v_gene: TRBV7-9
abundance: .
CDR3aa: CASSRERVDTEAFF
CDR3nt: TGTGCCAGCAGCCGAGAGCGGGTGGACACTGAAGCTTTCTTT

j_gene: TRBJ2-3
d_gene: TRBD2
v_gene: TRBV4-3
abundance: .
CDR3aa: CASSRGTSGRSTDTQYF
CDR3nt: TGCGCCAGCAGCCGTGGGACTAGCGGAAGATCCACAGATACGCAGTATTTT

j_gene: TRBJ1-2
d_gene: TRBD1
v_gene: TRBV6-6
abundance: .
CDR3aa: CASSYPSDRGLGYTF
CDR3nt: TGTGCCAGCAGTTACCCGAGTGACAGGGGGCTGGGCTACACCTTC

j_gene: TRBJ1-5
d_gene: TRBD1
v_gene: TRBV30
abundance: .
CDR3aa: CAGGQGANQPQHF
CDR3nt: TGTGCCGGCGGACAGGGGGCTAATCAGCCCCAGCATTTT

j_gene: TRBJ1-3
d_gene: .
v_gene: TRBV9
abundance: .
CDR3aa: CASSDPTDWTRNTIYF
CDR3nt: TGTGCCAGCAGCGACCCCACGGACTGGACCCGAAACACCATATATTTT

j_gene: TRBJ1-3
d_gene: TRBD1
v_gene: TRBV7-9
abundance: .
CDR3aa: CASNRQGAVGNTIYF
CDR3nt: TGTGCCAGCAATCGGCAGGGGGCTGTGGGAAACACCATATATTTT

j_gene: TRBJ1-1
d_gene: .
v_gene: TRBV12-3/TRBV12-4
abundance: .
CDR3aa: CASSLGPATEAFF
CDR3nt: TGTGCCAGCAGTTTGGGCCCGGCCACTGAAGCTTTCTTT

j_gene: TRBJ2-3
d_gene: TRBD2
v_gene: TRBV11-2
abundance: .
CDR3aa: CASSFRLAGVGGDTQYF
CDR3nt: TGTGCCAGCAGCTTCCGGCTAGCGGGAGTAGGTGGGGATACGCAGTATTTT

j_gene: TRBJ1-1
d_gene: .
v_gene: TRBV18
abundance: .
CDR3aa: CASSRDGRGEAFF
CDR3nt: TGTGCCAGCTCACGGGACGGCCGAGGGGAAGCTTTCTTT